This paragraph covers one T cell receptor beta chain sequence. Its matching antigen is unknown. For CDR3 and TCR beta VDJ profiling, genomic DNA was the template used. TCRdb reprocessed the reads via MiXCR and lists one record per CDR3 protein. The sample carries about 160,000 distinct CDR3 sequences, 45% to 55% recorded once. The germline gives CDR1 SGHNT, CDR2 YENEEA. This CDR3 region has 14 residues. Trimming removed 5 bases from V and 2 bases from J; junction bases left unmatched: 6. Before being chosen for sequencing, patients had shown CD8+CD57+ cell expansion by flow cytometry. Patients uniformly had severe acquired aplastic anemia. Blood came from patients not yet given any therapy. The entry originates in a study of CD8+CD57+ T cells in acquired aplastic anemia. Study at large: DNA per sorted CD4+ or CD8+ sample ranged about 0.19 to 30 ug, averaging approximately 3.1 ug. Overall study findings and caveats: Patients shared twenty-nine CD8+ CDR3 sequences with controls.

This TCR came from a human donor with aplastic anemia. The source material was sorted CD4+, CD8+, or CD8+CD57+ T cells (not recorded which) from PBMCs. J is TRBJ2-7 and V is TRBV11-3; TRBD1 aligns across 7 bases. The CDR3: CASSLGTDPYEQYF. DNA for the CDR3: TGTGCCAGCAGCCTGGGGACAGATCCCTACGAGCAGTACTTC.